This TCR beta chain was sequenced in a study of blood T cell repertoires in COVID-19. Study background: The United States, Italy and Spain provided the acute and convalescent COVID-19 samples. T cells, B-cell-depleted T cells, or PBMCs supplied cDNA or gDNA.

Authors' processing steps: Quantification of nucleated cells was approximated via reference gene primer amplification. The repertoire was sequenced with immunoSEQ multiplex PCR; TCRdb's copy has only in-frame clones and lacks some. V, J and clone size are taken as reported in that table, and D and trimming were inferred from the DNA itself. The table has about 270,000 clones, more than 75% seen once; the top ten hold about 8.6%. This CDR3 has 15 residues. Germline lookup yields CDR1 SGHDN and CDR2 FVKESK. V gave up 8 bases and J gave up 7 bases, with 20 bases separating them. This clonotype originated in a man in his forties or fifties with active or convalescent COVID-19. V gene TRBV14 combines with J gene TRBJ1-4, with D tentatively TRBD1 (6 bases). Sequenced sample: peripheral blood. CDR3 coding DNA: TGTGCCAGCGAAGAGTCGGGGGGGCGTCGTGAAAAACTGTTTTTT. Translating gives CASEESGGRREKLFF. Variable domain in full (rest from reference TRBV14 and TRBJ1-4): EAGVTQFPSHSVIEKGQTVTLRCDPISGHDNLYWYRRVMGKEIKFLLHFVKESKQDESGMPNNRFLAERTGGTYSTLKVQPAELEDSGVYFCASEESGGRREKLFFGSGTQLSVL.